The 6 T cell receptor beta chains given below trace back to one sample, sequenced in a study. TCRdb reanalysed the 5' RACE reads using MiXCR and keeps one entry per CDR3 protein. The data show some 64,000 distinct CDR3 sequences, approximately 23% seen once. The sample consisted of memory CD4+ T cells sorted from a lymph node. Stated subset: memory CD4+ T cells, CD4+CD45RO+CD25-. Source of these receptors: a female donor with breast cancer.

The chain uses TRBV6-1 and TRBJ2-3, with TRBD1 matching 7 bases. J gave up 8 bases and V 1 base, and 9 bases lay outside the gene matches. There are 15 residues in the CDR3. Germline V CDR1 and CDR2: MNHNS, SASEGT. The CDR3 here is CASSEVGTDGVTQYF. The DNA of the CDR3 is TGTGCCAGCAGTGAAGTAGGGACAGACGGGGTTACGCAGTATTTT.

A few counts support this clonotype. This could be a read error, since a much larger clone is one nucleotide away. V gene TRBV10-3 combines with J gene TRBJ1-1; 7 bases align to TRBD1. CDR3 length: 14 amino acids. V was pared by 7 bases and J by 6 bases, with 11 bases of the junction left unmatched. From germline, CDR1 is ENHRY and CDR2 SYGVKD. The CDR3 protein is CAITTGTVNAEAFF. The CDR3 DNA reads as TGTGCCATCACTACCGGGACAGTTAACGCTGAAGCTTTCTTT.

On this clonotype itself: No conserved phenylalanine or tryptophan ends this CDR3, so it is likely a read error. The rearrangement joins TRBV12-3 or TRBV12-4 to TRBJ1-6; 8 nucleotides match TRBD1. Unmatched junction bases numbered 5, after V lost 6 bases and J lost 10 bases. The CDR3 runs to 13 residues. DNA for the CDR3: TGTGCCAGCAGGGGTGGACAGGGATCACCCCTCCACCTT. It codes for CASRGGQGSPLHL.

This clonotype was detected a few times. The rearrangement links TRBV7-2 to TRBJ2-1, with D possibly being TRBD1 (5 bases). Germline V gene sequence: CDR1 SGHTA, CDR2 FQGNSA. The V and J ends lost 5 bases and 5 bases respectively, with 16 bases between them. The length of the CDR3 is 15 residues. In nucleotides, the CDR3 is TGTGCCAGCAGCAGGGGCCAACCTCCCCACAATGAGCAGTTCTTC. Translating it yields CASSRGQPPHNEQFF.

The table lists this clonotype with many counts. CDR3 DNA sequence: TGTGCCAGCAGCCGCAAGGCGCGGGGAGGGGAGCAGTTCTTC. Residues: CASSRKARGGEQFF. The chain combines TRBV6-5 with TRBJ2-1; 7 bases fit TRBD2. CDR1 is MNHEY and CDR2 is SVGAGI in the germline V gene. The CDR3 consists of 14 residues. V was pared by 6 bases and J by 10 bases, with 12 bases of the junction left unmatched.

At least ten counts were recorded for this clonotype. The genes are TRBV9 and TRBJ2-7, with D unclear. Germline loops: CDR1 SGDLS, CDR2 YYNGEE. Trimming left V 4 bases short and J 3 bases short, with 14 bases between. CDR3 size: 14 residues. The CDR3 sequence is CASSPHGFNYEQYF. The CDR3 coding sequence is TGTGCCAGCAGCCCGCACGGGTTTAACTACGAGCAGTACTTC.